The clone carrying this T cell receptor beta chain was counted between two and nine times. Its antigen is undetermined. This sample is part of a study of T cells in Graves' hyperthyroidism and ophthalmopathy. Study-level findings and limits: A model using 13 V-J features told ophthalmopathy apart from stable hyperthyroidism. The blood repertoire included most of the expanded thyroid clonotypes above 0.001.

V gave up 3 bases and J gave up 1 base, with 16 bases separating them. CDR1 and CDR2 (germline): SEHNR, FQNEAQ (reference sequence). The CDR3 extends over 16 amino acids. RNA transcripts served as the template for amplifying TCR beta CDR3 regions. When the TCR CDR3 underwent first-round RT-PCR, the HTBI primer set was used. MiXCR, run by TCRdb on the multiplex PCR reads, gives a single entry per CDR3 protein. The sample has approximately 560,000 distinct CDR3 sequences, 35% to 55% seen once. Sequences were obtained from peripheral blood or thyroid tissue (not recorded which). This TCR derives from a woman under 30 with Graves' hyperthyroidism. This chain connects TRBV7-9 to TRBJ2-7; a weak D match, TRBD1 (5 bases). This CDR3 is CASSFVGVTASYEQYF. CDR3 in DNA: TGTGCCAGCAGCTTTGTAGGGGTCACAGCTTCCTACGAGCAGTACTTC. Full variable domain (missing parts from reference TRBV7-9 and TRBJ2-7): DTGVSQNPRHKITKRGQNVTFRCDPISEHNRLYWYRQTLGQGPEFLTYFQNEAQLEKSRLLSDRFSAERPKGSFSTLEIQRTEQGDSAMYLCASSFVGVTASYEQYFGPGTRLTVT.